This T cell receptor beta chain was sequenced in a study of CD8 T cells in ankylosing spondylitis. Notes on the study in general: In ankylosing spondylitis blood, a motif of roughly 8 highly homologous TCR beta variants appeared characteristic.

Many counts were recorded for this clonotype. Its antigen is still unknown. Each CDR3 protein gets one entry after TCRdb re-called the 5' RACE reads with MiXCR. The profile covers some 800,000 distinct CDR3 sequences, with 12% appearing a single time and just over 0.5% taken by the ten largest. The receptor's source is a male donor with ankylosing spondylitis. Sequences were obtained from blood, either unsorted or a sorted T cell fraction (not recorded which).

CDR3 coding DNA: TGCGCCAGCAGCCAAGGGAAGGGTACAGGAGGTTACACTGAAGCTTTCTTT. Protein: CASSQGKGTGGYTEAFF. The rearrangement uses TRBV4-1 and TRBJ1-1, with D perhaps matching TRBD1 (5 bases). Trimming took 1 base from V and 3 from J, leaving 18 bases between them. The germline V gene encodes CDR1 MGHRA and CDR2 YSYEKL. The CDR3 runs 17 residues.